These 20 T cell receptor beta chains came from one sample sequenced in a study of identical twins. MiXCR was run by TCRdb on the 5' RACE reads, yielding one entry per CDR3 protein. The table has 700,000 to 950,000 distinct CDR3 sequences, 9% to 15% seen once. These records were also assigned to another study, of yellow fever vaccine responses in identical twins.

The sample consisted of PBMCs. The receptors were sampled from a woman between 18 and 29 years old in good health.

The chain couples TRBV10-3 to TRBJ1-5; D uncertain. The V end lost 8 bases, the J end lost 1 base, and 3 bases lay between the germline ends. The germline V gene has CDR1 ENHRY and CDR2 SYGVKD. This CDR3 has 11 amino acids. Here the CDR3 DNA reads TGTGCCATCGGAAGCAATCAGCCCCAGCATTTT. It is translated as CAIGSNQPQHF.

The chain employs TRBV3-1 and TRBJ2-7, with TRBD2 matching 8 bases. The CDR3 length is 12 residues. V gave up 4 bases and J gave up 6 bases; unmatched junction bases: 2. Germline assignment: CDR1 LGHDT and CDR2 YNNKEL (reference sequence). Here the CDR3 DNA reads TGTGCCAGCAGCCGGACTAGCCGCGAGCAGTACTTC. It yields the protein CASSRTSREQYF.

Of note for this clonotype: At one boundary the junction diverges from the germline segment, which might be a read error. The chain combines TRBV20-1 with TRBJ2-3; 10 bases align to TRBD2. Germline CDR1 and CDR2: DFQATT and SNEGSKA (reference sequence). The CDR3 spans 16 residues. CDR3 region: CSARGQRGGRRDTQYF. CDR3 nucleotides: TGCAGTGCGAGAGGCCAGCGGGGGGGCCGGAGAGATACGCAGTATTTT.

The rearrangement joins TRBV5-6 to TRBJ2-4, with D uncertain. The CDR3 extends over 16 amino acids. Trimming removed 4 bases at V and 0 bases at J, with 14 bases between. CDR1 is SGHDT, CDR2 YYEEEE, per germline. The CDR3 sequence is CASSMGRVLAKNIQYF. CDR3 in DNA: TGTGCCAGCAGCATGGGTAGGGTTCTAGCCAAAAACATTCAGTACTTC. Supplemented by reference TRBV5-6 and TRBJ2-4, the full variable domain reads DAGVTQSPTHLIKTRGQQVTLRCSPKSGHDTVSWYQQALGQGPQFIFQYYEEEERQRGNFPDRFSGHQFPNYSSELNVNALLLGDSALYLCASSMGRVLAKNIQYFGAGTRLSVL.

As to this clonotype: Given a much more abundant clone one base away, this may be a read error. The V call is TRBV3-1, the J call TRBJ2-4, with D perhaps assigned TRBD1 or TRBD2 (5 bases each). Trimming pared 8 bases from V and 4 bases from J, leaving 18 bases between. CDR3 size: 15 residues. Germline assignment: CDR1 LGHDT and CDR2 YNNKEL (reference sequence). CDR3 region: CASCPFSGAKNIQYF. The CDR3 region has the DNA TGTGCCAGCTGCCCTTTCTCCGGGGCAAAAAACATTCAGTACTTC.

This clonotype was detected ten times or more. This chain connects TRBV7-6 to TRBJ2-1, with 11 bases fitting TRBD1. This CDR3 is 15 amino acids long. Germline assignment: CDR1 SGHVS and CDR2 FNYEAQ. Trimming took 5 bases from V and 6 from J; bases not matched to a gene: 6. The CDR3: CASSPGQGAVNEQFF. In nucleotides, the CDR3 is TGTGCCAGCAGCCCCGGACAGGGGGCGGTCAATGAGCAGTTCTTC.

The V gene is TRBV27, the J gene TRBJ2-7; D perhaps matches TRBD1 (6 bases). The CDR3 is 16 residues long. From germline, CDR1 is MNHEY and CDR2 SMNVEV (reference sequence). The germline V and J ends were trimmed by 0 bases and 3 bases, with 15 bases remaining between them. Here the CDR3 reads CASSLSMGTPIYEQYF. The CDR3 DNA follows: TGTGCCAGCAGTTTATCGATGGGGACACCTATCTACGAGCAGTACTTC.

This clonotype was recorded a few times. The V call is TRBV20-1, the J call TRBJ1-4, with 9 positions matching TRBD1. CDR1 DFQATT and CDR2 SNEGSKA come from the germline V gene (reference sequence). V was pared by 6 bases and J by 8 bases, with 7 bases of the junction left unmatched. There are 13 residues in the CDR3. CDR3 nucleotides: TGCAGTGCACTCGACAGGGGGGACGAAAAACTGTTTTTT. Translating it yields CSALDRGDEKLFF.

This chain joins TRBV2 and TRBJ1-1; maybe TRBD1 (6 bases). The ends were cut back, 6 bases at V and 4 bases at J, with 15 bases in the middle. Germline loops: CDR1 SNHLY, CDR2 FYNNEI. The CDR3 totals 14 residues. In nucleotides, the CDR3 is TGTGCCAGCAGATACAGGGAGGAGAGCACTGAAGCTTTCTTT. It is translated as CASRYREESTEAFF. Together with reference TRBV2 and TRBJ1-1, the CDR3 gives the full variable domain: EPEVTQTPSHQVTQMGQEVILRCVPISNHLYFYWYRQILGQKVEFLVSFYNNEISEKSEIFDDQFSVERPDGSNFTLKIRSTKLEDSAMYFCASRYREESTEAFFGQGTRLTVV.

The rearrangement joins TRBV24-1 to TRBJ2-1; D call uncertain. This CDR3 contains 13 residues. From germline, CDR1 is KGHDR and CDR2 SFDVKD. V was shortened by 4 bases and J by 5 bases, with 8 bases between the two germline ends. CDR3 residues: CATSDRSNNEQFF. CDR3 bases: TGTGCCACCAGTGACAGGTCCAACAATGAGCAGTTCTTC.

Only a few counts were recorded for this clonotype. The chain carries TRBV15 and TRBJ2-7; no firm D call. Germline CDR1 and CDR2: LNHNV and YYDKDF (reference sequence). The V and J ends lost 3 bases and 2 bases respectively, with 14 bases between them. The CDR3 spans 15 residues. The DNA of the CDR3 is TGTGCCACCAGCAGGTCCACCGTCCTGCCCTACGAGCAGTACTTC. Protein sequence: CATSRSTVLPYEQYF.

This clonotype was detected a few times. The CDR3 spells CASRSGLALSGANVLTF. The CDR3, as DNA: TGTGCCAGCCGATCAGGACTAGCTCTCTCTGGGGCCAACGTCCTGACTTTC. The gene calls are TRBV12-3 or TRBV12-4 and TRBJ2-6, with 8 nucleotides matching TRBD2. This CDR3 contains 17 residues. V gave up 8 bases and J gave up 0 bases; unmatched junction bases: 9.

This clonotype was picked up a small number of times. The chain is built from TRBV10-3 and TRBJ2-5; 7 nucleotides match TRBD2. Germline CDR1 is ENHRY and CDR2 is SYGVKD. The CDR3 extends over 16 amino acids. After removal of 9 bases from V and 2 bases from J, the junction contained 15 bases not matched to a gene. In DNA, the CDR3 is TGTGCCATTCGCCCGGGGAGGCTAGCGGTACAAGAGACCCAGTACTTC. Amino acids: CAIRPGRLAVQETQYF.

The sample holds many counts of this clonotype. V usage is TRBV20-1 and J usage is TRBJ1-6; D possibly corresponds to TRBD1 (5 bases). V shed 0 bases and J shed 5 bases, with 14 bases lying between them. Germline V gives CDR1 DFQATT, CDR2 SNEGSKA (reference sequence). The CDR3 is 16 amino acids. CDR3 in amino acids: CSARDPGRGDNSPLHF. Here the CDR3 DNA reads TGCAGTGCTAGAGATCCCGGGAGGGGCGATAATTCACCCCTCCACTTT.

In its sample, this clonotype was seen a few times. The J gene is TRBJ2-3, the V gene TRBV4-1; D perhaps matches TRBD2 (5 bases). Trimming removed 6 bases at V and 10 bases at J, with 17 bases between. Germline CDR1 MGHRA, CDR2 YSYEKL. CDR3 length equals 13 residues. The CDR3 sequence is CASSPNLDSSQYF. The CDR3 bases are TGCGCCAGCAGTCCCAATTTGGACTCATCGCAGTATTTT.

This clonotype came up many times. The CDR3 spells CSASDTGGPTDTQYF. In DNA form, the CDR3 reads TGCAGTGCTAGCGATACGGGGGGGCCCACAGATACGCAGTATTTT. This rearrangement joins TRBV20-1 to TRBJ2-3; 8 positions agree with TRBD2. J gave up 2 bases and V 3 bases, and 7 bases lay outside the gene matches. This CDR3 comprises 15 residues. Germline lookup yields CDR1 DFQATT and CDR2 SNEGSKA (reference sequence).

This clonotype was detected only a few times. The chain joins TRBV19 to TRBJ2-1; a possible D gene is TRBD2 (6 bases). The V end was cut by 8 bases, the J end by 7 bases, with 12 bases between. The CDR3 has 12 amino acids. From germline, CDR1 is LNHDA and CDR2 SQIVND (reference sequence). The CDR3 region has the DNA TGTGCCAGTGTAACGGGGGTGAATGAGCAGTTCTTC. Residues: CASVTGVNEQFF.

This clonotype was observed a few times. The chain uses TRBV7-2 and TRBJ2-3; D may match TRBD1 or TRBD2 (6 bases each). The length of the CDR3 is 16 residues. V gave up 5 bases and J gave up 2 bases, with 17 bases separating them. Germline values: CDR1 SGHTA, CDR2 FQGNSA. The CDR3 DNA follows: TGTGCCAGCAGCCTATTGCCGGGGGCTTTCACAGATACGCAGTATTTT. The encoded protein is CASSLLPGAFTDTQYF.

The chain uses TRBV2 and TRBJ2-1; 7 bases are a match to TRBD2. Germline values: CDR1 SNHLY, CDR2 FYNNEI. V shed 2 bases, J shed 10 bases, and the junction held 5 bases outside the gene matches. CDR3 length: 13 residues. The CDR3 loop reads CASSELLAIEQFF. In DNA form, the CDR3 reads TGTGCCAGCAGTGAACTACTAGCGATCGAGCAGTTCTTC.

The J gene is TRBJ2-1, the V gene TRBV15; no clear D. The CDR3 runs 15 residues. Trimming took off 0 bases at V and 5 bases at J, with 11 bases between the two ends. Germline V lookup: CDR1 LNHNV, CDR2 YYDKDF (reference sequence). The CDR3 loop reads CATSRDLGSNNEQFF. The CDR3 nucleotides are TGTGCCACCAGCAGAGATCTAGGCAGTAACAATGAGCAGTTCTTC.